The clone carrying this T cell receptor (beta chain) showed up just a few times. Its antigen is as yet unknown. This sample stems from a study of T cell repertoires in cytomegalovirus infection. Background on the study: Epitope selection comprised recently identified HLA-C-restricted CMV epitopes and well-studied HLA-B-restricted CMV epitopes. It was the public TCR beta signatures that indicated both CMV infection and matching HLA type.

Study-level findings and limits: CMV carriers having the relevant HLA were flagged by cumulative public TCR beta family frequency. The response measured ex vivo was dominated by TCR beta clonotypes (HLA-C-restricted and CMV-specific).

MiXCR, applied by TCRdb to the reads, yields one record per CDR3 protein. The sample has about 770,000 distinct CDR3 sequences; roughly 28% are singletons. Deletions cut 6 bases from V and 6 bases from J, with 20 bases between. The CDR3 spans 15 residues. The V and J genes are TRBV12-3 or TRBV12-4 and TRBJ1-1, with D possibly TRBD1 on 5 matching bases. The TCR comes from a human donor in good health (CMV status not recorded). Some clones in this sample may be carry-over from other donors' samples. The source material was cultured CD8+ T cells from PBMCs, sampled from culture after CMV antigen stimulation. In nucleotides, the CDR3 is TGTGCCAGCAGCACCTTTGGGGGGGGAGGCCCTGAAGCTTTCTTT. This gives the protein CASSTFGGGGPEAFF.